This is a list of T cell receptor beta chains from one sample in a study of control samples from healthy donors and cancer patients. Using immunoSEQ multiplex PCR, the repertoire was profiled, and TCRdb retains in-frame clones only, with some absent. Of roughly 180,000 clones listed, over 85% are singletons. Material: blood. These receptors all come from an older woman in good health. Each CDR3 is given with its conserved first and last residue. D genes are given only for firm matches. The size of a clone is reported for some rows only, either as once, few or many, or as a class for expanded clones.

j_call	d_call	v_call	clone_size	cdr3_aa	cdr3_nt
TRBJ1-4	-	TRBV6-6	-	CASRNVRTVNEKLFF	TGTGCCAGCAGGAATGTGCGGACGGTTAATGAAAAACTGTTTTTT
TRBJ2-5	-	TRBV16	-	CASSQSRLDVETQYF	TGTGCCAGCAGCCAATCTAGGCTAGACGTCGAGACCCAGTACTTC
TRBJ1-2	-	TRBV7-2	once	CASSSYQGWGYGYTF	TGTGCCAGCAGCTCATACCAGGGGTGGGGCTATGGCTACACCTTC
TRBJ2-7	TRBD1	TRBV5-1	once	CASSLARAGGLYEQYF	TGCGCCAGCAGCTTGGCCAGGGCAGGGGGCCTCTACGAGCAGTACTTC
TRBJ1-5	-	TRBV2	-	CASSDPRGPQQHF	TGTGCCAGCAGTGACCCCCGAGGCCCCCAACAGCATTTT
TRBJ1-1	-	TRBV4-1	-	CASSQATGQRMSGRNTEAFF	TGCGCCAGCAGCCAAGCGACCGGACAGCGCATGTCCGGGAGGAACACTGAAGCTTTCTTT
TRBJ2-7	TRBD2	TRBV7-2	-	CASSPEGGGGREQYF	TGTGCCAGCAGCCCTGAAGGCGGCGGGGGGCGAGAGCAGTACTTC
TRBJ2-1	TRBD2	TRBV4-1	-	CASSRGAGGDSYNEQFF	TGCGCCAGCAGCCGTGGGGCGGGGGGGGACTCCTACAATGAGCAGTTCTTC
TRBJ1-1	-	TRBV6-5	-	CASRAGNTEAFF	TGTGCCAGCAGGGCTGGGAACACTGAAGCTTTCTTT
TRBJ2-1	-	TRBV11-1	-	CASSLVWVMTDEQFF	TGTGCCAGCAGCTTAGTTTGGGTTATGACCGATGAGCAGTTCTTC
TRBJ2-1	-	TRBV30	-	CAWSSPRWGSYNEQFF	TGTGCCTGGAGTAGCCCCCGATGGGGCTCCTACAATGAGCAGTTCTTC
TRBJ1-3	-	TRBV12-3/TRBV12-4	-	CASRPSSGNTIYF	TGTGCCAGCAGACCCAGTTCTGGAAACACCATATATTTT
TRBJ2-7	-	TRBV6-2/TRBV6-3	-	CASSYFFGYRSYEQYF	TGTGCCAGCAGTTACTTCTTCGGGTACCGGTCCTACGAGCAGTACTTC